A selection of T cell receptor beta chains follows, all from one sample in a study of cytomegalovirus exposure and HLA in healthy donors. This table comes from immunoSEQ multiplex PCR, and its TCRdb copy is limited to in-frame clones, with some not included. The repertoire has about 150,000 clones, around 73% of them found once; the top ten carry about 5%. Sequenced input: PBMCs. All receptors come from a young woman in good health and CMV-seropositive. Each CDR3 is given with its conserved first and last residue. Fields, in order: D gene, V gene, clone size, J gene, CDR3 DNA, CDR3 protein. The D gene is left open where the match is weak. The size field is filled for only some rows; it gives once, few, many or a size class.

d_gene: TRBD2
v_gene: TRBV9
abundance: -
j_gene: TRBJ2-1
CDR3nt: TGTGCCAGCAGCCTAGGAGCGGGGTCCAACAATGAGCAGTTCTTC
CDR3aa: CASSLGAGSNNEQFF

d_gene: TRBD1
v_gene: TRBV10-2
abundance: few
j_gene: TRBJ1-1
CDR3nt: TGCGCCAGCAGGGGACAGGTGAACACTGAAGCTTTCTTT
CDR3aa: CASRGQVNTEAFF

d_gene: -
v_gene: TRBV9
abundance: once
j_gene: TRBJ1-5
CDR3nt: TGTGCCAGCGGGCCACTCAATCAGCCCCAGCATTTT
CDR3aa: CASGPLNQPQHF

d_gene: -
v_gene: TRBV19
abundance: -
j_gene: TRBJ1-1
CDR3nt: TGTGCCAGTAGTATTGACGCGGGGACTGAAGCTTTCTTT
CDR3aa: CASSIDAGTEAFF

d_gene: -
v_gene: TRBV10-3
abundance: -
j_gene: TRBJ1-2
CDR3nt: TGTGCCATCAGTGATAACCTCTGGGGCCGCACCCCCTATGGCTACACCTTC
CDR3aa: CAISDNLWGRTPYGYTF

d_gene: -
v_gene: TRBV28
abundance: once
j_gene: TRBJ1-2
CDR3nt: TGTGCCAGCAGTTCGGGGGATAACTATGGCTACACCTTC
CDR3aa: CASSSGDNYGYTF

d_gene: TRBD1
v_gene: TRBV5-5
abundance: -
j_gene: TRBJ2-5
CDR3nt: TGTGCCAGCAGCTCCCCGACAGGGGGGTCCCTTCGAGAGACCCAGTACTTC
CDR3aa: CASSSPTGGSLRETQYF

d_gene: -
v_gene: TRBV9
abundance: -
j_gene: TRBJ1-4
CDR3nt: TGTGCCAGCAGCGTATGGTCAGGATTAAATGAAAAACTGTTTTTT
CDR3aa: CASSVWSGLNEKLFF

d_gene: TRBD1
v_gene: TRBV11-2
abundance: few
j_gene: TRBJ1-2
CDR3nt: TGTGCCAGCAGCTTTTCACAGGGGATCAATGGCTACACCTTC
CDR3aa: CASSFSQGINGYTF

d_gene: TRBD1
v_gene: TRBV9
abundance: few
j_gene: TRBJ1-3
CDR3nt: TGTGCCAGCAGCGTAGCGACAGGGGGGTCTGGAAACACCATATATTTT
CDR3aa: CASSVATGGSGNTIYF

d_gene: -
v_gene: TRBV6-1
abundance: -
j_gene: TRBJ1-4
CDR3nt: TGTGCCAGCAGAAGGACTGTTCTTAATGAAAAACTGTTTTTT
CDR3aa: CASRRTVLNEKLFF

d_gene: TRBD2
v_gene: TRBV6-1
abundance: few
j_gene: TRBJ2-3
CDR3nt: TGTGCCAGCAGTGAGGACTCTAGCGGGGGGGCCCTCGGGGTTACGCAGTATTTT
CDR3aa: CASSEDSSGGALGVTQYF

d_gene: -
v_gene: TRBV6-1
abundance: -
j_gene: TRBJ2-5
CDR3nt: TGTGCCAGCACTCAGAACGGGGGAGAGACCCAGTACTTC
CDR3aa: CASTQNGGETQYF

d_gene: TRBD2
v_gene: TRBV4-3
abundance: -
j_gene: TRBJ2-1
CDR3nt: TGCGCCAGCAGCCAAGAGGCGGGGGGGTCCAATGAGCAGTTCTTC
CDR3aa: CASSQEAGGSNEQFF

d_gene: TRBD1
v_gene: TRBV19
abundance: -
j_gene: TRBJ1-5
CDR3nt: TGTGCCAGTAGTACGACAGGGGGCAATCAGCCCCAGCATTTT
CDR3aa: CASSTTGGNQPQHF

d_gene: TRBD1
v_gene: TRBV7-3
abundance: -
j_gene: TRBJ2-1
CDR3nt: TGTGCCAGCAGCCGTAAACGGACAGGCCCCAATGAGCAGTTCTTC
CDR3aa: CASSRKRTGPNEQFF

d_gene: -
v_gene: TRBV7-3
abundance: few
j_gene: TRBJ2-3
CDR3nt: TGTGCCAGCAGCTTAAGTCGCGCAGATACGCAGTATTTT
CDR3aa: CASSLSRADTQYF

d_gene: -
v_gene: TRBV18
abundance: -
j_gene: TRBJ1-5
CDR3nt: TGTGCCAGCTCACCTCAGGGAACGGGAGTCGGGAATCAGCCCCAGCATTTT
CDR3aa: CASSPQGTGVGNQPQHF

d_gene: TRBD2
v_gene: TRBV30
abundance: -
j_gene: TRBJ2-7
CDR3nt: TGTGCCTGGAGTCCGAAGATTAGCGGGGGGGCCTTCCACGAGCAGTACTTC
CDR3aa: CAWSPKISGGAFHEQYF

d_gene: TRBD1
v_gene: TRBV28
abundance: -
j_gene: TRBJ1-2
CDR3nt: TGTGCCAGCAGTCCGACAGGGTGGGGCTACACCTTC
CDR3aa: CASSPTGWGYTF

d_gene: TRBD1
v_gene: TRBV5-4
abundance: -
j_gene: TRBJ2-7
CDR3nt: TGTGCCAGCAGCTTGGCTGGACAGGGGTACGAGCAGTACTTC
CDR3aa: CASSLAGQGYEQYF

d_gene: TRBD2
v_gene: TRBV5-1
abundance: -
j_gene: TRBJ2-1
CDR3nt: TGCGCCAGCAGCTTGGACTCTAGCGGGGCCTACAATGAGCAGTTCTTC
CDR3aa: CASSLDSSGAYNEQFF

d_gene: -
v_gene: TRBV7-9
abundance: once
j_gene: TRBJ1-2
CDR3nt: TGTGCCAGCAGCTCAAGCAGGTGGTATGGCTACACCTTC
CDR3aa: CASSSSRWYGYTF

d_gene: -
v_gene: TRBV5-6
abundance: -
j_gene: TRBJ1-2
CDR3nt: TGTGCCAGCAGCTGGGCACAGGGTTCCTATGGCTACACCTTC
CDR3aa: CASSWAQGSYGYTF

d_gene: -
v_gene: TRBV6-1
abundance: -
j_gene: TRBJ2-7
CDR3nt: TGTGCCAGCAGTGAACTCGGCGGAACCTACGAGCAGTACTTC
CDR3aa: CASSELGGTYEQYF

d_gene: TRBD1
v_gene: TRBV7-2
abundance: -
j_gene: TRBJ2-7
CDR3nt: TGTGCCAGCAGCCGAGACTCCGGGACAGGGATCTACGAGCAGTACTTC
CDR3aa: CASSRDSGTGIYEQYF

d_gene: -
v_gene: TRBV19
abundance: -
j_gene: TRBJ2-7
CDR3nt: TGTGCCAGTAGTATAGACCGGTACGAGCAGTACTTC
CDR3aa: CASSIDRYEQYF

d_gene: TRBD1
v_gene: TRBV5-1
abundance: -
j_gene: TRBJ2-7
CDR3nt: TGCGCCAGCAGCTCGGGACAGATCTACGAGCAGTACTTC
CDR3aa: CASSSGQIYEQYF

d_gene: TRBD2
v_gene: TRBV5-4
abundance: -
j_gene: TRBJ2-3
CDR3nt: TGTGCCAGCAGCCGAACTAGCGGGGGGGAGGGCACAGATACGCAGTATTTT
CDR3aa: CASSRTSGGEGTDTQYF

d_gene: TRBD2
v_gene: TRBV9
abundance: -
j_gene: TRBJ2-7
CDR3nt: TGTGCCAGCGGTCCAGCGGGGGGGAGGCACGAGCAGTACTTC
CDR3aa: CASGPAGGRHEQYF

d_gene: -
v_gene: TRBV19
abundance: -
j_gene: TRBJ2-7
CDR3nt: TGTGCCAGTAGTATTAGTTCAGGGGAGTCCTACGAGCAGTACTTC
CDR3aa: CASSISSGESYEQYF

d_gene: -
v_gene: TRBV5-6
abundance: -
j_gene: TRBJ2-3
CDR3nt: TGTGCCAGCAACCCTTGGGGGGTAGAGCAGTATTTT
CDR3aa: CASNPWGVEQYF

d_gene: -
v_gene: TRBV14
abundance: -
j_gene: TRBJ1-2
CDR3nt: TGTGCCAGCAGCCAAGACACGTCAGGGTATCACACCTTC
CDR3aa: CASSQDTSGYHTF

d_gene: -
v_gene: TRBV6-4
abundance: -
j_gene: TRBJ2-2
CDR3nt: TGTGCCAGCAGTTCGGACAGCGATACCGGGGAGCTGTTTTTT
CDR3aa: CASSSDSDTGELFF

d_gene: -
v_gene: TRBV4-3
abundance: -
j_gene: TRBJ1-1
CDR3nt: TGCGCCAGCAGCCAAGATTTGTGGGAGACTGAAGCTTTCTTT
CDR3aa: CASSQDLWETEAFF

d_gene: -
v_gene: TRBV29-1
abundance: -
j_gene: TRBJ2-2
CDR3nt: TGCAGCGTTGGCCGGGTCGGAGGTACCGGGGAGCTGTTTTTT
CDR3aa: CSVGRVGGTGELFF

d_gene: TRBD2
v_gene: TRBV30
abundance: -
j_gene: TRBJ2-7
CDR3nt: TGTGCCTGGATGCGGGGGGCCTACGAGCAGTACTTC
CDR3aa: CAWMRGAYEQYF

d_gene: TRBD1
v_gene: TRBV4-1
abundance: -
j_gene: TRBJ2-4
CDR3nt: TGCGCCAGCAGCCAAGAGGGGGACAGGGTGATGTCCAAAAACATTCAGTACTTC
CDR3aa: CASSQEGDRVMSKNIQYF

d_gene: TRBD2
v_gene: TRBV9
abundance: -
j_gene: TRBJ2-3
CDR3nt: TGTGCCAGCAGCGTGGGGCGGGGGGCTAGCACAGATACGCAGTATTTT
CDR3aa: CASSVGRGASTDTQYF

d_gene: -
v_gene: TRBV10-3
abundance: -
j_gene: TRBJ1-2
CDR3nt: TGTGCCATCAGTGAGTCTGCTCGGGATCGGGATGGCTACACCTTC
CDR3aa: CAISESARDRDGYTF

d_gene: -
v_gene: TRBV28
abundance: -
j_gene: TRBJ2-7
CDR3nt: TGTGCCAGCACCCGGGAGCCTAAGGAGCAGTACTTC
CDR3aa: CASTREPKEQYF

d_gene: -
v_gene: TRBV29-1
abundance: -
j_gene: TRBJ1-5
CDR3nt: TGCAGCGTTGTTGAGGACAGCAGCAATCAGCCCCAGCATTTT
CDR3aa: CSVVEDSSNQPQHF

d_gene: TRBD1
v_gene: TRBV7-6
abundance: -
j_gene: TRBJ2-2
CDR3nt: TGTGCCAGCAGCTGGGGCGGACAGGGGATGGACACCGGGGAGCTGTTTTTT
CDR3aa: CASSWGGQGMDTGELFF

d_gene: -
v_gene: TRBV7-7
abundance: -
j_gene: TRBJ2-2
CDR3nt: TGTGCTAGCAGCTTATCACTGGTAACCGGGGAGCTGCTTTTT
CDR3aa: CASSLSLVTGELLF

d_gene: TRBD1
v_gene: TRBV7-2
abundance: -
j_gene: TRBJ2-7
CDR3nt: TGTGCCAGCAGCGTAGGACAGGGAACCTACGAGCAGTACTTC
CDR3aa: CASSVGQGTYEQYF

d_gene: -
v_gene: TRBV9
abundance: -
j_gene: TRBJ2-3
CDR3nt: TGTGCCAGCAGCGTCTCCACAGGCACAGATACGCAGTATTTT
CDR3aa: CASSVSTGTDTQYF

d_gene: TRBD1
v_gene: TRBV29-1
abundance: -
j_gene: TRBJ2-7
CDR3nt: TGCAGCGTTGAATTTTGGGACAGGGGGCAGCAAGAGCAGTACTTC
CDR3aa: CSVEFWDRGQQEQYF

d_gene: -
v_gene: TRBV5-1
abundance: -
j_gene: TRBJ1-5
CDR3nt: TGCGCCAGCAGCTTAGACGGGTCGGGGCAGCCCCAGCATTTT
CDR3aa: CASSLDGSGQPQHF

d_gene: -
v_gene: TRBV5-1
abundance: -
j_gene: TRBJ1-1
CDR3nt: TGCGCCAGCAGCTTGCAATACCAGGCTGAAGCTTTCTTT
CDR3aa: CASSLQYQAEAFF

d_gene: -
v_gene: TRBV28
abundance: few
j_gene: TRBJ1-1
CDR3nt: TGTGCCAGCAGTTTAGAACGGTTGCCCGGCACTGAAGCTTTCTTT
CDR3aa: CASSLERLPGTEAFF

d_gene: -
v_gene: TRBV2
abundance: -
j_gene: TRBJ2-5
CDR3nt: TGTGCCAGCAGGGAGCGGGAAGAGACCCAGTACTTC
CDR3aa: CASREREETQYF

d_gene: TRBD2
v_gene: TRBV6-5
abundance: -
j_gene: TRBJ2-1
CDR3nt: TGTGCCAGCCCCCCAGGCGGGGGGCGCAGGCCGTTCTTC
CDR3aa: CASPPGGGRRPFF

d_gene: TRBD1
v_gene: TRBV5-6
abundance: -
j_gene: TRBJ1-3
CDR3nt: TGTGCCAGCAGACCCGGGACAGTCTCTGGAAACACCATATATTTT
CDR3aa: CASRPGTVSGNTIYF

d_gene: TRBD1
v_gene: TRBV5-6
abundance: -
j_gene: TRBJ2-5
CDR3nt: TGTGCCAGCAGCTGGACAGGGGTAGAGACCCAGTACTTC
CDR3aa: CASSWTGVETQYF

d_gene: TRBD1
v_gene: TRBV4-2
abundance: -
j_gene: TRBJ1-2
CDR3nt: TGTGCCAGCAGCCAAGTGCTCGGGCAGGGGGCGAGCTATGGCTACACCTTC
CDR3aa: CASSQVLGQGASYGYTF

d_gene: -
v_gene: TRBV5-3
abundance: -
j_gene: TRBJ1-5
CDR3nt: TGTGCCAGAAGCTTTTGGAGGAACAATCAGCCCCAGCATTTT
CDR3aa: CARSFWRNNQPQHF

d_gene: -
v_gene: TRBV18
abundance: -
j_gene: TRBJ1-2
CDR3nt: TGTGCCAGCTCACCAGGGGGGGTCGTGAACTATGGCTACACCTTC
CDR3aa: CASSPGGVVNYGYTF

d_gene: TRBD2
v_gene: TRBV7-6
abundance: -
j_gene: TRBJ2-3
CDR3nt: TGTGCCAGCAGCTTAGCGTCAGCGGGGGCGGCAGATACGCAGTATTTT
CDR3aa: CASSLASAGAADTQYF

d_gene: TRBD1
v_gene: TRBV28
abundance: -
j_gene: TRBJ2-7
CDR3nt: TGTGCCAGCAGTTTTCGGACAGGGAATATCGGGCAGTACTTC
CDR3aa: CASSFRTGNIGQYF

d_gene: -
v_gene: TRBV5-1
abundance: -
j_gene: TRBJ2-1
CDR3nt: TGCGCCAGCAGCTTGGATGGGGCTTCGTCCTACAATGAGCAGTTCTTC
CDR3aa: CASSLDGASSYNEQFF